A single sample is the source of the 22 T cell receptor beta chains below, sequenced in a study of T-cell reconstitution after alpha-beta-depleted transplantation in children. The library targeted TCRbeta and was prepared with unique molecular identifiers. Via MiXCR, TCRdb re-called the PCR reads, giving one row per CDR3 protein. The sample lists more than 120,000 distinct CDR3 sequences; roughly 9% were seen once. The specimen comprised PBMCs, mostly from graft donor cells, sampled 180 days after TCRalphabeta/CD19-depleted stem cell transplant. Receptors were obtained from a female patient between 2 and 15 years old who had a stem cell transplant for congenital amegakaryocytic thrombocytopenia, so the T cells may come from the graft donor.

The genes are TRBV11-2 and TRBJ2-7, with TRBD2 matching over 9 bases. The length of the CDR3 is 14 residues. CDR1 SGHAT and CDR2 FQNNGV come from the germline V gene. J was trimmed by 5 bases and V by 1 base; bases with no gene match: 3. CDR3 DNA sequence: TGTGCCAGCAGCTTAGCTTCTAGCGGGAACGAGCAGTACTTC. Translated, it gives CASSLASSGNEQYF.

Many counts were recorded for this clonotype. The genes are TRBV18 and TRBJ2-1, with TRBD2 matching over 7 bases. The CDR3 covers 15 residues. V trimming: 3 bases; J trimming: 4 bases; junction bases outside the gene matches: 6. CDR1 and CDR2 from the germline V gene are KGHSH and LQKENI. The CDR3 DNA follows: TGTGCCAGCTCACCGACTAGCCAGCAGTACAATGAGCAGTTCTTC. Residues: CASSPTSQQYNEQFF.

This clonotype was detected a few times. This rearrangement joins TRBV20-1 to TRBJ2-5; 7 bases are a match to TRBD1. This CDR3 comprises 15 residues. Germline CDR1 reads DFQATT; CDR2 reads SNEGSKA (reference sequence). J gave up 1 base and V 3 bases, and 8 bases lay outside the gene matches. CDR3 coding DNA: TGCAGTGCTAGGAGACAGGGCGTCTCCCAAGAGACCCAGTACTTC. It specifies CSARRQGVSQETQYF.

A few counts support this clonotype. The genes are TRBV20-1 and TRBJ2-1; a possible D gene is TRBD1 (6 bases). V was shortened by 6 bases and J by 4 bases, with 16 bases between the two germline ends. From germline, CDR1 is DFQATT and CDR2 SNEGSKA (reference sequence). CDR3 length equals 14 residues. This CDR3 reads CSAPRVGAYNEQFF. In DNA, the CDR3 is TGCAGTGCCCCAAGGGTGGGGGCGTACAATGAGCAGTTCTTC.

Comments on this clonotype: Possible read error: a much larger clone is one base away. A read error is likely, as this CDR3 ends without the conserved phenylalanine or tryptophan. The chain is built from TRBV12-3 or TRBV12-4 and TRBJ2-7; the D gene is possibly TRBD1 (5 bases). V dropped 3 bases and J dropped 2 bases, with 11 bases sitting between them. The CDR3 runs 14 residues. The CDR3 reads CASSLTQGTYEQYL. CDR3 sequence (DNA): TGTGCCAGCAGTTTGACGCAGGGTACCTACGAGCAGTACTTG.

The V and J genes are TRBV20-1 and TRBJ2-3; D is uncertain. With 7 bases removed from V and 2 bases from J, the gap between germline ends came to 13 bases. The CDR3 is 13 amino acids. Germline V lookup: CDR1 DFQATT, CDR2 SNEGSKA (reference sequence). CDR3 DNA: TGCAGTGGTAGCAGAATGTCCACAGATACGCAGTATTTT. Translating gives CSGSRMSTDTQYF.

This clonotype came up a few times. The rearrangement uses TRBV6-4 and TRBJ2-3; possible D gene TRBD2, 6 bases. The length of the CDR3 is 16 residues. Trimming left V 8 bases short and J 2 bases short, with 20 bases between. Germline V gives CDR1 MRHNA, CDR2 SNTAGT. The CDR3 sequence is CASRLVSRSDTDTQYF. CDR3 in DNA: TGTGCCAGCCGACTAGTCTCGCGGTCGGACACAGATACGCAGTATTTT.

This clonotype was counted at least ten times. This chain links TRBV29-1 with TRBJ2-7; D might be TRBD1 (6 bases). V was pared by 3 bases and J by 2 bases, with 14 bases between. The germline CDR1 and CDR2 sequences are SQVTM and ANQGSEA. This CDR3 is built from 14 residues. In DNA form, the CDR3 reads TGCAGCGTTGAGACGACAGGATCCACCTACGAGCAGTACTTC. It translates to CSVETTGSTYEQYF.

This clonotype was observed a handful of times. J is TRBJ2-1 and V is TRBV21-1; the table calls TRBD2, which could not be checked here. TRBV21-1 is tagged as a pseudogene. This CDR3 region has 18 residues. As DNA, the CDR3 is TGTGCCAGCAGCAGAAGACTAGCGGGAGGACACCACGATGTTGAGCAGTTCTTC. Protein product: CASSRRLAGGHHDVEQFF.

This clonotype was counted a single time. A much larger clone lies one base from this, so it may be a read error. The V and J genes are TRBV28 and TRBJ2-2; tentative D call: TRBD1 (6 bases). Germline CDR1 and CDR2: MDHEN and SYDVKM. This CDR3 is built from 16 residues. Between the trimmed V and J ends, which lost 3 bases and 1 base, there was a span of 12 bases. The DNA for the CDR3 is TGTGCCAGCAGTTTGGGGGCAGTTGTGAACACCGGGGAGCTGTTTTTT. Translated: CASSLGAVVNTGELFF.

In this sample, this clonotype turned up a few times. The chain uses TRBV18 and TRBJ2-7; a weak D match, TRBD2 (6 bases). V was cut by 3 bases and J by 5 bases, with 23 bases left in between. Germline CDR1 and CDR2: KGHSH and LQKENI. This CDR3 region has 17 residues. CDR3 sequence reads: CASSPRPILAGFDEQYF. The CDR3 DNA follows: TGTGCCAGCTCACCTCGGCCTATACTAGCTGGGTTCGACGAGCAGTACTTC.

This clonotype has ten or more counts. The chain carries TRBV28 and TRBJ2-5; a possible D gene is TRBD1 (6 bases). V lost 6 bases and J 7 bases, leaving 15 bases between the germline ends. Germline V CDR1 and CDR2: MDHEN, SYDVKM. The CDR3 is made up of 13 amino acids. This chain's CDR3 is CASSSDRMGTQYF. CDR3 DNA: TGTGCCAGCAGCAGTGACAGGATGGGGACCCAGTACTTC. The variable domain in full, completed from reference TRBV28 and TRBJ2-5, reads DVKVTQSSRYLVKRTGEKVFLECVQDMDHENMFWYRQDPGLGLRLIYFSYDVKMKEKGDIPEGYSVSREKKERFSLILESASTNQTSMYLCASSSDRMGTQYFGPGTRLLVL.

This clonotype was seen repeatedly, ten times or more. The chain carries TRBV4-1 and TRBJ1-1; D gene unclear. CDR3 length equals 15 residues. The ends were cut back, 0 bases at V and 1 base at J, with 9 bases in the middle. The V gene's germline CDR1 is MGHRA and CDR2 YSYEKL. CDR3 in amino acids: CASSQDPKTNTEAFF. The CDR3 DNA reads TGCGCCAGCAGCCAAGACCCTAAGACGAACACTGAAGCTTTCTTT.

This clonotype was counted ten times or more. The chain is built from TRBV20-1 and TRBJ2-4; weak D call: TRBD2 (6 bases). Germline V CDR1 and CDR2: DFQATT, SNEGSKA (reference sequence). The CDR3 length is 14 residues. V was clipped by 0 bases and J by 5 bases, with 11 bases between them. In nucleotides, the CDR3 is TGCAGTGCTAGAGATGGACCGGGAGAAAACATTCAGTACTTC. Its protein product is CSARDGPGENIQYF.

This clonotype appeared a few times. This chain joins TRBV28 and TRBJ2-2; D may be TRBD2 (5 bases). This CDR3 is built from 13 residues. Germline V gene lookup returns CDR1 MDHEN and CDR2 SYDVKM. Trimming cost V 6 bases and J 6 bases, with 11 bases left between them. Here the CDR3 reads CASSPTSSGELFF. The CDR3 region has the DNA TGTGCCAGCAGCCCCACTAGTTCCGGGGAGCTGTTTTTT.

This clonotype was picked up many times. This chain connects TRBV5-1 to TRBJ2-1, with 10 bases matching TRBD2. CDR1 SGHRS and CDR2 YFSETQ come from the germline V gene. The CDR3 is 15 amino acids. With V trimmed by 0 bases and J by 9 bases, 6 bases remained unmatched. CDR3 coding DNA: TGCGCCAGCAGCTTGGCAACTAGCGGGAAGGGTGAGCAGTTCTTC. Its translation: CASSLATSGKGEQFF.

This clonotype was counted many times. The rearrangement links TRBV28 to TRBJ1-3; D is unclear. V lost 4 bases, J lost 0 bases, and 10 bases lay in between. The CDR3 runs to 15 residues. Germline loops: CDR1 MDHEN, CDR2 SYDVKM. The CDR3 loop is CASSSATSSGNTIYF. For the CDR3, the DNA is TGTGCCAGCAGTTCCGCGACTAGCTCTGGAAACACCATATATTTT.

CDR3 region: CASSQAISGGSYEQYF. The DNA for the CDR3 is TGTGCCAGCAGCCAAGCGATTAGCGGGGGATCCTACGAGCAGTACTTC. The chain couples TRBV3-1 to TRBJ2-7; 9 nucleotides line up with TRBD2. Trimming cost V 1 base and J 1 base; bases outside gene matches: 5. In germline, CDR1 is LGHDT, CDR2 YNNKEL (reference sequence). The length of the CDR3 is 16 residues.

This clonotype occurred a few times. This rearrangement joins TRBV21-1 to TRBJ2-7; the table's D call TRBD1 went unverified against the DNA. TRBV21-1 represents a pseudogene. The CDR3 covers 15 residues. CDR3 nucleotide sequence: TGTGCCAGCAGCAAAGCTGGGCCCGGGGGCCACGAGCAGTACTTC. Translation gives CASSKAGPGGHEQYF.

This clonotype was counted many times. The chain has TRBV29-1 and TRBJ2-7, with D perhaps given as TRBD1 or TRBD2 (6 bases each). There are 13 residues in the CDR3. V gave up 6 bases and J gave up 6 bases, with 18 bases separating them. CDR1 is SQVTM and CDR2 is ANQGSEA in the germline V gene. The CDR3 region has the DNA TGCAGCGTACGCGAAGACAGGAGGGGCGAGCAGTACTTC. Translating it yields CSVREDRRGEQYF.

The sample holds many counts of this clonotype. The chain joins TRBV10-3 to TRBJ2-5; no firm D call. Germline loops: CDR1 ENHRY, CDR2 SYGVKD. The CDR3 has 13 amino acids. The V end was cut by 3 bases, the J end by 2 bases, with 7 bases between. CDR3 sequence reads: CAISESLQETQYF. The DNA of the CDR3 is TGTGCCATCAGTGAATCTCTACAAGAGACCCAGTACTTC.

This clonotype was observed many times. The chain has TRBV7-8 and TRBJ1-2; a possible D gene is TRBD1 (6 bases). Trimming took 5 bases from V and 6 from J, leaving 22 bases between them. Germline CDR1 is SGHVS and CDR2 is FQNEAQ. CDR3 size: 16 residues. CDR3 residues: CASSASNRVRINGYTF. In nucleotides, the CDR3 is TGTGCCAGCAGCGCTTCGAACAGGGTCCGGATCAATGGCTACACCTTC.